This TCR beta chain was recorded in a study of shared clonotypes between healthy human individuals. Splitting of CD4+ cells produced CD45RA+ naive and CD45RA-negative memory subsets. Assay: immunoSEQ multiplex PCR; the TCRdb copy retains only in-frame clones and omits some. Among roughly 2,500,000 clones listed, 80% to 95% were seen once. The receptor comes from a young man in good health. Some clones in this sample may be carry-over from other donors' samples. Material: naive CD4+ T cells from PBMCs. Subset noted: CD45RA+ positively selected.

The DNA for the CDR3 is TGTGCCAGTAGCTACCTAACAGGGGGTGGTACTGAAGCTTTCTTT. This translates into CASSYLTGGGTEAFF. This sequence joins TRBV19 and TRBJ1-1, with 8 bases that match TRBD1. Per germline, CDR1 LNHDA and CDR2 SQIVND (reference sequence). There are 15 residues in the CDR3. V lost 6 bases, J lost 5 bases, and 11 bases stayed unmatched. Drawing the rest from reference TRBV19 and TRBJ1-1, the complete variable domain is DGGITQSPKYLFRKEGQNVTLSCEQNLNHDAMYWYRQDPGQGLRLIYYSQIVNDFQKGDIAEGYSVSREKKESFPLTVTSAQKNPTAFYLCASSYLTGGGTEAFFGQGTRLTVV.